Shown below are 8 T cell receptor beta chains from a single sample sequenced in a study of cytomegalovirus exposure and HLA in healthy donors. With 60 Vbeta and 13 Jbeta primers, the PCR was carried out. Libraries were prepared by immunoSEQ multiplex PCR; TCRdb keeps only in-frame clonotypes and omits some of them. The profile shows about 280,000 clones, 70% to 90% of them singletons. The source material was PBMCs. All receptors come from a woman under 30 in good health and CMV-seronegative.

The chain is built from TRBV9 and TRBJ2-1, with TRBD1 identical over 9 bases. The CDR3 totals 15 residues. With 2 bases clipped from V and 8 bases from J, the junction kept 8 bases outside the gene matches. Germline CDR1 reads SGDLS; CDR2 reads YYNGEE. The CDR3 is CASSVYRGRLDEQFF. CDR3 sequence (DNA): TGTGCCAGCAGCGTCTACAGGGGGCGGTTGGATGAGCAGTTCTTC.

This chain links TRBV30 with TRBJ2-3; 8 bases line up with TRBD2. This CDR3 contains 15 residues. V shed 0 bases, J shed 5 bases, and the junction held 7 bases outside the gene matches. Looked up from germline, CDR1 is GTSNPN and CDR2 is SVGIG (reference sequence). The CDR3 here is CAWSVGRGGVDTQYF. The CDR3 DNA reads TGTGCCTGGAGTGTTGGTCGGGGGGGGGTAGATACGCAGTATTTT.

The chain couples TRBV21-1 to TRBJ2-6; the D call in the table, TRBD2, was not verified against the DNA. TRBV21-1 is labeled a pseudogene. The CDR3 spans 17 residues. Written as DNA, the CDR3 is TGTGCCAGCAGGCGAGGGAGATACCCCTCTGGGGCCAACGTCCTGACTTTC. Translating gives CASRRGRYPSGANVLTF.

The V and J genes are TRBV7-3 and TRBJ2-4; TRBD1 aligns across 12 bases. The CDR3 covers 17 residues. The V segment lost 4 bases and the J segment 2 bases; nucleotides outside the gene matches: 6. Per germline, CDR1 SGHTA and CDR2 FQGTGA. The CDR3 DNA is TGTGCCAGCAGCTCGGGGACAGGGGGCGCTTCCAAAAACATTCAGTACTTC. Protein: CASSSGTGGASKNIQYF.

The CDR3 is CASSSAGQGTDTQYF. DNA of the CDR3: TGTGCCAGCAGCTCAGCTGGACAGGGGACAGATACGCAGTATTTT. This chain joins TRBV5-4 and TRBJ2-3; 9 bases fit TRBD1. The V gene's germline CDR1 is SGHNT and CDR2 YYREEE (reference sequence). After removal of 3 bases from V and 3 bases from J, the junction contained 5 bases not matched to a gene. The CDR3 consists of 15 residues.

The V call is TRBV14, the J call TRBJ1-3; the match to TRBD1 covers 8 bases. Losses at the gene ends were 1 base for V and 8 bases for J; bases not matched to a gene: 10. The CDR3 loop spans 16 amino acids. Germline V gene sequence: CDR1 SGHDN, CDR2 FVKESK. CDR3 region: CASSQAAGGPGDTIYF. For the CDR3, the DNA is TGTGCCAGCAGCCAAGCCGCAGGGGGCCCGGGAGACACCATATATTTT.

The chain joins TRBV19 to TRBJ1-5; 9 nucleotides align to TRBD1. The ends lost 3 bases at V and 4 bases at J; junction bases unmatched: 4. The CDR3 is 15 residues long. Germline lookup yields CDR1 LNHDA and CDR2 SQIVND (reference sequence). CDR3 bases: TGTGCCAGTAGTATCGGGGGGACAGGGAATCAGCCCCAGCATTTT. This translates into CASSIGGTGNQPQHF. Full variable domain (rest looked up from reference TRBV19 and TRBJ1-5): DGGITQSPKYLFRKEGQNVTLSCEQNLNHDAMYWYRQDPGQGLRLIYYSQIVNDFQKGDIAEGYSVSREKKESFPLTVTSAQKNPTAFYLCASSIGGTGNQPQHFGDGTRLSIL.

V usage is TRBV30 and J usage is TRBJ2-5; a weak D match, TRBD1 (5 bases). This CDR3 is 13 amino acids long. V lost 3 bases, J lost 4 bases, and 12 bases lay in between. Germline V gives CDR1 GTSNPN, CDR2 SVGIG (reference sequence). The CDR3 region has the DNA TGTGCCTGGAGCTCCACAGGTGCAGAGACCCAGTACTTC. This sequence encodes CAWSSTGAETQYF.